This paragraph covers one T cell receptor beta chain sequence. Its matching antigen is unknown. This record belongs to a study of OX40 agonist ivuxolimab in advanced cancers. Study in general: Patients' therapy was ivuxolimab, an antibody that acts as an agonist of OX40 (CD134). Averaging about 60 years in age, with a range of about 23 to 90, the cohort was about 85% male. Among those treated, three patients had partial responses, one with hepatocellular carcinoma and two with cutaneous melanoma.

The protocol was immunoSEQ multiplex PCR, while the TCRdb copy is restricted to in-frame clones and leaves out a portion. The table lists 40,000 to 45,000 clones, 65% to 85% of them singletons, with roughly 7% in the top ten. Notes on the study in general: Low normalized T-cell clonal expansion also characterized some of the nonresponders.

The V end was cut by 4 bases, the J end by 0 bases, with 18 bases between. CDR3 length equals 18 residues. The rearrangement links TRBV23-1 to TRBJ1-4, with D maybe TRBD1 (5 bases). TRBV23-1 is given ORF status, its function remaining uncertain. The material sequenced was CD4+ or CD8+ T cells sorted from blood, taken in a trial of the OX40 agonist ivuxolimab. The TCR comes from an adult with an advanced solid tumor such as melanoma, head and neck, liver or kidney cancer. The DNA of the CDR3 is TGCGCCAGCAGTCCCCCCGGTACCGGGGACGCAACTAATGAAAAACTGTTTTTT. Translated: CASSPPGTGDATNEKLFF.